Listed below are T cell receptor beta chains from one sample, sequenced in a study of T cells in Graves' hyperthyroidism and ophthalmopathy. TCRdb reprocessed the multiplex PCR reads with MiXCR, giving one entry per CDR3 protein. The sample has 650,000 to 850,000 distinct CDR3 sequences; 18% are singletons. Sequenced: blood. The receptors stem from a woman between 50 and 59 years old with Graves' hyperthyroidism that later progressed to Graves' ophthalmopathy. Both conserved end residues are part of each CDR3. The D gene is left open where the match is weak. For some rows the clone size is stated as once, few or many, or as a class when expanded; others skip it.

d_gene	abundance	v_gene	j_gene	CDR3nt	CDR3aa
.	many	TRBV12-3/TRBV12-4	TRBJ1-2	TGTGCCAGCAGCCCAGGACAGATTTCCTATGGCTACACCTTC	CASSPGQISYGYTF
.	few	TRBV5-6	TRBJ2-1	TGTGCCAGCAGCTTGGACAGCTCGGCCTACAATGAGCAGTTCTTC	CASSLDSSAYNEQFF
.	.	TRBV6-5	TRBJ1-4	TGTGCCAGCAGTTACTCACAGGAGGTTCTTGAAAAACTGTTTTTT	CASSYSQEVLEKLFF
.	.	TRBV7-2	TRBJ1-2	TGTGCCAGCAGCTTAGGGGTCAGGACTTATGGCTACACCTTC	CASSLGVRTYGYTF
TRBD1	many	TRBV5-1	TRBJ1-1	TGCGCCAGCAGCTTGGGAGGGGACAGGGAATGTTTCTTT	CASSLGGDRECFF
.	many	TRBV11-3	TRBJ2-7	TGTGCCAGCAGCTTAGACGGGGGTTCCTACGAGCAGTACTTC	CASSLDGGSYEQYF
.	few	TRBV20-1	TRBJ2-3	TGCAGTGCTACGTCTAGCACAGATACGCAGTATTTT	CSATSSTDTQYF
.	few	TRBV19	TRBJ2-7	TGTGCCAGTAGTATTCGAGACGGAACCTACGAGCAGTACTTC	CASSIRDGTYEQYF
TRBD1	.	TRBV3-1	TRBJ2-7	TGTGCCAGCAGCCAAGGAGTTCAGGGACAGTCGTACGAGCAGTACTTC	CASSQGVQGQSYEQYF
TRBD1	few	TRBV7-3	TRBJ2-2	TGTGCCAGCAGGTCCGGGACAGGGGGGACCGGGGAGCTGTTTTTT	CASRSGTGGTGELFF
.	many	TRBV4-1	TRBJ1-1	TGCGCCAGCAGCCAAGCTGTAGGGGTGAGCACTGAAGCTTTCTTT	CASSQAVGVSTEAFF
TRBD2	.	TRBV6-2/TRBV6-3	TRBJ2-3	TGTGCCAGCAGTCCACACGGGAGGGATAGGGCAGATACGCAGTATTTT	CASSPHGRDRADTQYF
TRBD1	.	TRBV6-2/TRBV6-3	TRBJ2-1	TGTGCCAGCAGTTACCTTACACAGGGGGATGAGCAGTTCTTC	CASSYLTQGDEQFF
.	many	TRBV13	TRBJ1-1	TGTGCCAGCAGCTTAAACGGATGGGCAGGGCCCACTGAAGCTTTCTTT	CASSLNGWAGPTEAFF
.	few	TRBV5-6	TRBJ2-7	TGTGCCAGCAGCTTGGAAAATATGGGAGAAAACGAGCAGTACTTC	CASSLENMGENEQYF
.	many	TRBV11-2	TRBJ2-1	TGTGCCAGCATCGACACAGGGAGCTCCTACAATGAGCAGTTCTTC	CASIDTGSSYNEQFF
.	few	TRBV20-1	TRBJ1-4	TGCAGTGCTCCCCTTAATGAAAAACTGTTTTTT	CSAPLNEKLFF
TRBD1	many	TRBV30	TRBJ2-5	TGTGCCTGGAGTGCGGACAGGGGACAAGAGACCCAGTACTTC	CAWSADRGQETQYF
.	many	TRBV2	TRBJ2-3	TGTGCCAGCACACCCGGTATGCATACGCAGTATTTT	CASTPGMHTQYF
TRBD2	many	TRBV3-1	TRBJ2-3	TGTGCCAGCAGCCATGGGACTAGCGGTACAGATACGCAGTATTTT	CASSHGTSGTDTQYF
.	few	TRBV18	TRBJ1-3	TGTGCCAGCTCACCGGTAAGCGGTGGATTCCGCTCTGGAAACACCATATATTTT	CASSPVSGGFRSGNTIYF
.	.	TRBV10-3	TRBJ1-1	TGTGCCATCGGGGCAGGACTGAACACTGAAGCTTTCTTT	CAIGAGLNTEAFF
.	.	TRBV6-2/TRBV6-3	TRBJ2-1	TGTGCCAGCAGCGGACGTCTTACCTCCTACAATGAGCAGTTCTTC	CASSGRLTSYNEQFF
.	many	TRBV30	TRBJ2-5	TGTGCCTGGAGTGCCTCGGGACAACTACAAGAGACCCAGTACTTC	CAWSASGQLQETQYF
.	.	TRBV20-1	TRBJ2-5	TGCAGTGCTAGTAGGTGGCGGTTGGAGACCCAGTACTTC	CSASRWRLETQYF
.	few	TRBV20-1	TRBJ1-1	TGCAGTGCTAGAGGACAGGTCAGAGAAGCTTTCTTT	CSARGQVREAFF
.	many	TRBV13	TRBJ2-1	TGTGCCAGCAGCTCCCCCGGGGAAACAATGAAGCAGTTCTTC	CASSSPGETMKQFF
.	few	TRBV5-6	TRBJ2-2	TGTGCCAGCAAACTCTGGGCTAACACCGGGGAGCTGTTTTTT	CASKLWANTGELFF